The 14 T cell receptor beta chains presented below share a single source sample, sequenced in a study of shared clonotypes between healthy human individuals. TCRdb keeps only in-frame clones here, not all; method: immunoSEQ multiplex PCR. The sample gives over 950,000 clones, approximately 80% of which show up once; 0.7% to 0.95% is in the top ten. The sequenced sample was memory CD4+ T cells from PBMCs. Subset of the sample: CD45RA-negative fraction. The receptors were gathered from a man aged 18 to 30 in good health. Some clones in this sample may be carry-over from other donors' samples.

The V call is TRBV9, the J call TRBJ2-3, with 10 positions matching TRBD1. The CDR3 is 17 amino acids. CDR1 and CDR2 (germline): SGDLS, YYNGEE. The trim removed 4 bases at V and 5 bases at J, leaving 13 bases unmatched. The CDR3 DNA sequence: TGTGCCAGCAGCACCCGGGACAGGGGATCCCAGGTAGATACGCAGTATTTT. It is translated as CASSTRDRGSQVDTQYF.

The rearrangement uses TRBV28 and TRBJ2-7, with D maybe TRBD1 (5 bases). V was trimmed by 2 bases and J by 3 bases, leaving 14 bases between them. Germline loops: CDR1 MDHEN, CDR2 SYDVKM. This CDR3 contains 15 residues. The CDR3 DNA reads TGTGCCAGCAGTTTAGCAGGGAAGTTGTTCTACGAGCAGTACTTC. Amino acid sequence: CASSLAGKLFYEQYF. Filled out from reference TRBV28 and TRBJ2-7, the complete variable domain reads DVKVTQSSRYLVKRTGEKVFLECVQDMDHENMFWYRQDPGLGLRLIYFSYDVKMKEKGDIPEGYSVSREKKERFSLILESASTNQTSMYLCASSLAGKLFYEQYFGPGTRLTVT.

In regard to this clone: The same CDR3 is also encoded by other DNA sequences in this sample. The CDR3 nucleotides are TGCGCCAGCAGCCGACAGGGTGACACTGAAGCTTTCTTT. This codes for CASSRQGDTEAFF. The chain links TRBV5-1 to TRBJ1-1; 7 bases map to TRBD1. This CDR3 is 13 amino acids long. With 4 bases clipped from V and 3 bases from J, the junction kept 3 bases outside the gene matches. The germline gives CDR1 SGHRS, CDR2 YFSETQ.

Comment on this clone: This specimen includes other DNA sequences encoding the same CDR3. The V call is TRBV5-1, the J call TRBJ2-7, with 10 bases matching TRBD1. The CDR3 runs to 15 residues. V was pared by 3 bases and J by 0 bases, with 3 bases of the junction left unmatched. Looked up from germline, CDR1 is SGHRS and CDR2 is YFSETQ. CDR3 coding DNA: TGCGCCAGCAGCTGGACAGGGGGATCCTCCTACGAGCAGTACTTC. Translating it yields CASSWTGGSSYEQYF.

The chain carries TRBV25-1 and TRBJ2-7, with D possibly being TRBD1 (5 bases). Looked up from germline, CDR1 is MGHDK and CDR2 is SYGVNS. This CDR3 comprises 14 residues. Between the trimmed V and J ends, which lost 6 bases and 3 bases, there was a span of 15 bases. CDR3 sequence (DNA): TGTGCCAGCAGAGACCAAGGGGATGGCTACGAGCAGTACTTC. Translated: CASRDQGDGYEQYF.

The chain links TRBV10-1 to TRBJ2-3; TRBD2 matches at 13 bases. Germline values: CDR1 WNHNN, CDR2 SYGVQD (reference sequence). The CDR3 contains 18 residues. The ends lost 0 bases at V and 2 bases at J; junction bases unmatched: 5. CDR3 amino acids: CASSESGGLAGITDTQYF. CDR3 nucleotides: TGCGCCAGCAGTGAGTCTGGGGGACTAGCGGGAATCACAGATACGCAGTATTTT.

The rearrangement uses TRBV7-9 and TRBJ1-4, with a possible D match to TRBD1 (6 bases). This CDR3 is 16 amino acids long. Trimming pared 5 bases from V and 7 bases from J, leaving 20 bases between. The germline gives CDR1 SEHNR, CDR2 FQNEAQ (reference sequence). In DNA form, the CDR3 reads TGTGCCAGCAGCACCCGCTATACGGAAGGGGGTGAAAAACTGTTTTTT. Protein: CASSTRYTEGGEKLFF.

This clone has only a few counts. The chain has TRBV29-1 and TRBJ2-7; D not certain. Germline V lookup: CDR1 SQVTM, CDR2 ANQGSEA. The CDR3 has 12 amino acids. V was trimmed by 0 bases and J by 6 bases, leaving 9 bases between them. The CDR3 loop is CSVEEGLGEQYF. Written as DNA, the CDR3 is TGCAGCGTTGAAGAGGGGTTGGGCGAGCAGTACTTC.

The rearrangement joins TRBV10-2 to TRBJ2-4; D is ambiguous. This CDR3 spans 12 amino acids. Looked up from germline, CDR1 is WSHSY and CDR2 is SAAADI. CDR3 DNA sequence: TGCGACCCTCGGAGATCCAAAAACATTCAGTACTTC. Translating gives CDPRRSKNIQYF.

J is TRBJ1-1 and V is TRBV10-3; 10 nucleotides line up with TRBD1. The V gene's germline CDR1 is ENHRY and CDR2 SYGVKD. This CDR3 region has 16 residues. V dropped 7 bases and J dropped 1; count of bases not matched to a gene: 9. CDR3: CAIKRQGAERNTEAFF. In DNA form, the CDR3 reads TGTGCCATCAAACGACAGGGGGCAGAACGGAACACTGAAGCTTTCTTT.

This chain connects TRBV28 to TRBJ2-1, with D possibly matching TRBD1 (6 bases). CDR1 is MDHEN and CDR2 is SYDVKM in the germline V gene. The ends were cut back, 1 base at V and 8 bases at J, with 15 bases in the middle. This CDR3 has 15 amino acids. CDR3 DNA sequence: TGTGCCAGCAGTTTATACAGGGCCAAGGCGGATGAGCAGTTCTTC. Translation: CASSLYRAKADEQFF.

This chain joins TRBV28 and TRBJ2-7; 8 bases map to TRBD2. The CDR3 is 17 residues long. With 2 bases clipped from V and 1 base from J, the junction kept 10 bases outside the gene matches. CDR1 and CDR2 (germline): MDHEN, SYDVKM. The CDR3 coding sequence is TGTGCCAGCAGTTTAATAATCCTTGGCGGGAGGTCCTACGAGCAGTACTTC. This codes for CASSLIILGGRSYEQYF.

The genes are TRBV12-5 and TRBJ1-3; 8 nucleotides match TRBD1. CDR1 is LGHNT, CDR2 FRNRAP, per germline. The CDR3 extends over 15 amino acids. V trimming: 1 base; J trimming: 4 bases; junction bases outside the gene matches: 3. The CDR3: CASGLATGVGNTIYF. The CDR3 nucleotides are TGTGCTAGTGGTTTGGCGACAGGGGTAGGAAACACCATATATTTT.

Comment on this clone: This same CDR3 is encoded by further DNA sequences in the sample. The rearrangement joins TRBV9 to TRBJ2-6; D is possibly TRBD1 (5 bases). CDR1 and CDR2 from the germline V gene are SGDLS and YYNGEE. The CDR3 runs 15 residues. Deletions cut 4 bases from V and 1 base from J, with 9 bases between. The CDR3 is CASSLQGSGANVLTF. The DNA of the CDR3 is TGTGCCAGCAGCCTGCAGGGATCTGGGGCCAACGTCCTGACTTTC.